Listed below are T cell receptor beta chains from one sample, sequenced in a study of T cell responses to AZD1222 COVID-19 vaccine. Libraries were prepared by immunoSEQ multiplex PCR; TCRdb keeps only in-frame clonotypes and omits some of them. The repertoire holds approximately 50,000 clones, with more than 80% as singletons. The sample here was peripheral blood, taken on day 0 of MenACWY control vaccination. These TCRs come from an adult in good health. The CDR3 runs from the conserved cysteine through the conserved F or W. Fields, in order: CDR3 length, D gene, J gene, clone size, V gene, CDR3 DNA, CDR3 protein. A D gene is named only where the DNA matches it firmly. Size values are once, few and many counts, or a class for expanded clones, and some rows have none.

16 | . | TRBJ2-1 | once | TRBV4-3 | TGCGCCAGCAGCCAAGATAGGGGGGGCTCCTACAATGAGCAGTTCTTC | CASSQDRGGSYNEQFF
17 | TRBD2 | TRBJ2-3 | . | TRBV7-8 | TGTGCCAGCAGCTTAGGGGAGGGACTAGCGGGAGCAGATACGCAGTATTTT | CASSLGEGLAGADTQYF
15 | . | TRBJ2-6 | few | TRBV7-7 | TGTGCTAGCAGCTTAGACGTCTCTGGGGCCAACGTCCTGACTTTC | CASSLDVSGANVLTF
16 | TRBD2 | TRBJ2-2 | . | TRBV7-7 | TGTGCTAGCAGCGTCGGGACTAGCGGTAACACCGGGGAGCTGTTTTTT | CASSVGTSGNTGELFF
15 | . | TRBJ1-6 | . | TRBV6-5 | TGTGCCAGCAGCCGGGGGGATTCTGATAATTCACCCCTCCACTTT | CASSRGDSDNSPLHF
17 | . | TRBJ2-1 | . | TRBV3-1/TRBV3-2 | TGTGCCAGCAGCCAAGATCAGGGGCCCTCTAAGCATGGTGAGCAGTTCTTC | CASSQDQGPSKHGEQFF
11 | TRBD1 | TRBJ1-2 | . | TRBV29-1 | TGCAGCGTAAGGGGGGACAGGGTATACACCTTC | CSVRGDRVYTF
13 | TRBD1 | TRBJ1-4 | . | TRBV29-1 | TGCAGCGCCCTTGGGCAGGGGGAGGAAAAACTGTTTTTT | CSALGQGEEKLFF
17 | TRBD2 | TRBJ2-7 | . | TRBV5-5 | TGTGCCAGCAGCTTGTTCCCCCCGCTAGCGGGTCCCTACGAGCAGTACTTC | CASSLFPPLAGPYEQYF
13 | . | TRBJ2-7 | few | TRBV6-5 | TGTGCCAGCAGCCCCAGTGGCTACTACGAGCAGTACTTC | CASSPSGYYEQYF
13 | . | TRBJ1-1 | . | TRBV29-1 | TGCAGCGTTGTGGGGGGAGCGAACACTGAAGCTTTCTTT | CSVVGGANTEAFF
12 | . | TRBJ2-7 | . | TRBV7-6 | TGTGCCAGCAGCTTAACAGGGTACGAGCAGTACTTC | CASSLTGYEQYF
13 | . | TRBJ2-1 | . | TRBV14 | TGTGCCAGCAGCCAAGTCGGGTCAGGCGAGCAGTTCTTC | CASSQVGSGEQFF
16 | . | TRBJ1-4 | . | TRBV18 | TGTGCCAGCTCACCGCGACAGGAAGCAACTAATGAAAAACTGTTTTTT | CASSPRQEATNEKLFF
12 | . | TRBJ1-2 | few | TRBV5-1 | TGCGCCAGCAGCGCTCAGGGTTATGGCTACACCTTC | CASSAQGYGYTF
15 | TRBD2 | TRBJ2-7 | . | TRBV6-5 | TGTGCCAGCAGCCTGGGAGGGGCGTCCTCCTACGAGCAGTACTTC | CASSLGGASSYEQYF
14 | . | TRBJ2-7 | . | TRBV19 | TGTGCCAGTAGTAATAGACAGACCAACTACGAGCAGTACTTC | CASSNRQTNYEQYF
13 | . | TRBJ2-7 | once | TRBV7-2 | TGTGCCAGCAGCTTAGCGGACTACTACGAGCAGTACTTC | CASSLADYYEQYF
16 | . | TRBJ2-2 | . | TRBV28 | TGTGCCAGCAGGGGACCGTCAATAATTAACACCGGGGAGCTGTTTTTT | CASRGPSIINTGELFF
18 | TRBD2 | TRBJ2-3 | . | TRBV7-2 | TGTGCCAGCAGCCCGAGACTAACTAGCGGGAGAGGCACAGATACGCAGTATTTT | CASSPRLTSGRGTDTQYF
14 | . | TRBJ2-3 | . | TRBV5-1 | TGCGCCAGCAGCTTAAGACAGCGCACAGATACGCAGTATTTT | CASSLRQRTDTQYF
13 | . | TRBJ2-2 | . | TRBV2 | TGTGCCAGCACCGGCGAGAACACCGGGGAGCTGTTTTTT | CASTGENTGELFF
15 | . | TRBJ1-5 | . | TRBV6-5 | TGTGCCAGCAGTTACGGGCAGTGGAGCAATCAGCCCCAGCATTTT | CASSYGQWSNQPQHF
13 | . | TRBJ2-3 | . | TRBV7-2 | TGTGCCAGCAGCACCCCGAAGGGTGATACGCAGTATTTT | CASSTPKGDTQYF
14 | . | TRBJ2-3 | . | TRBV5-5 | TGTGCCAGCAGCTCTGGACACCGCACAGATACGCAGTATTTT | CASSSGHRTDTQYF
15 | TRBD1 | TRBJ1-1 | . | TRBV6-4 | TGTGCCAGCAAAATGGACAGGGGCGGCTCCACTGAAGCTTTCTTT | CASKMDRGGSTEAFF
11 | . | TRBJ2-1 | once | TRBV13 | TGTGCCAGCAGCGTCACCAATGAGCAGTTCTTC | CASSVTNEQFF
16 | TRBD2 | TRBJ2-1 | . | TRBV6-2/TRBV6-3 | TGTGCCAGCAGCGGGACTAGCCTAATGTTTATTAATGAGCAGTTCTTC | CASSGTSLMFINEQFF
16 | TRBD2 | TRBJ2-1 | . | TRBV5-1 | TGCGCCAGCAGCTCGCCTGTAGGAGCGGGAGGTAATGAGCAGTTCTTC | CASSSPVGAGGNEQFF
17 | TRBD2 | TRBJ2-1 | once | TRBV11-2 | TGTGCCAGCAGCTTAGATTGGGTAGCGGGAGGGCTCGATGAGCAGTTCTTC | CASSLDWVAGGLDEQFF
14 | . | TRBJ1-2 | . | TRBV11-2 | TGTGCCAGCAGCTTAGGGTCGTCCCCCTATGGCTACACCTTC | CASSLGSSPYGYTF
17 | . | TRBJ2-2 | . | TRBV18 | TGTGCCAGCTCACGCTCCCGTAGTATCCGGGAGACCGGGGAGCTGTTTTTT | CASSRSRSIRETGELFF
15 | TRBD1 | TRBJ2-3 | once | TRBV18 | TGTGCCAGCTCACCGCAGGGGGCCAGCACAGATACGCAGTATTTT | CASSPQGASTDTQYF
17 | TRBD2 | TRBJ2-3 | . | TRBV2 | TGTGCCAGCAGTGGGCTAGCGGGAGTATGGGGCACAGATACGCAGTATTTT | CASSGLAGVWGTDTQYF
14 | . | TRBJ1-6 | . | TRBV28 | TGTGCCAGCAGTTTGAGGAACTATAATTCACCCCTCCACTTT | CASSLRNYNSPLHF
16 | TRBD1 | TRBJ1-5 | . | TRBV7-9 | TGTGCCAGCAGCCCCCGGGGACAGACTAGCAATCAGCCCCAGCATTTT | CASSPRGQTSNQPQHF
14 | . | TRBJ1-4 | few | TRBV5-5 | TGTGCCAGCAGCTTGCCGCCAAGGGGAGAAAAACTGTTTTTT | CASSLPPRGEKLFF
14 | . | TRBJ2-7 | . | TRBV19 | TGTGCCAGTAGTAGGGACGGACTTTCCTACGAGCAGTACTTC | CASSRDGLSYEQYF
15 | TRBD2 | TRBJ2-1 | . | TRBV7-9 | TGTGCCAGCAGCTTCGGGTGGCGGGAGGGGTTTGAGCAGTTCTTC | CASSFGWREGFEQFF
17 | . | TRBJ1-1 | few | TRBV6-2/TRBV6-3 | TGTGCCAGCAGTTATCGGTTAGGACTGTCTATGAACACTGAAGCTTTCTTT | CASSYRLGLSMNTEAFF
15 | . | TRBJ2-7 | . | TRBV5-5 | TGTGCCAGCAGCATCGGTCCGGACAGCTCCTACGAGCAGTACTTC | CASSIGPDSSYEQYF